In its sample, the clone carrying this TCR beta chain was seen many times. This entry is derived from a study of blood T cell repertoires in COVID-19. Trimming at V came to 5 bases and at J to 7 bases, leaving 17 bases not matched to a gene. This CDR3 spans 18 amino acids. Germline CDR1 and CDR2: SGHAT and FQNNGV. Generated by immunoSEQ multiplex PCR, the TCRdb table keeps only in-frame clones and is missing some. The data hold 140,000 or so clones, with about 80% observed a single time. This receptor was obtained from a human donor in a cohort sampled during active COVID-19. This chain links TRBV11-2 with TRBJ2-1; TRBD2 matches at 10 bases. The sequencing input was peripheral blood. The CDR3 loop is CASSRSRGSGGNWNEQFF. CDR3 DNA sequence: TGTGCCAGCAGCAGATCACGGGGTAGCGGGGGGAACTGGAATGAGCAGTTCTTC.